A selection of T cell receptor beta chains follows, all from one sample in a study of regulatory T cells in long-lasting Graves disease. TCRdb itself ran the multiplex PCR reads through MiXCR, one entry per CDR3 protein. The repertoire holds 550,000 to 600,000 distinct CDR3 sequences, with about 16% as singletons. This sample also belongs to another study, concerning T cells in Graves' hyperthyroidism and ophthalmopathy.

The sample consisted of peripheral blood mononuclear cells (PBMCs), taken at new diagnosis, from a patient treated with antithyroid drugs. These TCRs come from a man between 18 and 35 years old with Graves disease. CDR3s include the opening cysteine and the closing phenylalanine or tryptophan. D genes are given only for firm matches. Rows may omit the clone size; those that give it use once, few, many or a size class.

D	size	V	J	DNA	CDR3
TRBD2	.	TRBV7-3	TRBJ2-3	TGTGCCAGCAGCCCGAGACTAGCGGGTCTAGATACGCAGTATTTT	CASSPRLAGLDTQYF
TRBD2	.	TRBV6-2/TRBV6-3	TRBJ2-1	TGTGCCAGCAGTCGCACTAGCGCCACCGACAATGAGCAGTTCTTC	CASSRTSATDNEQFF
TRBD2	many	TRBV10-2	TRBJ2-1	TGCGCCAGCAAGGGTGCGGGAGCCTCCTACAATGAGCAGTTCTTC	CASKGAGASYNEQFF
.	many	TRBV11-2	TRBJ2-1	TGTGCCAGCAGCTTAGGGTGGGATTGGTACAATGAGCAGTTCTTC	CASSLGWDWYNEQFF
TRBD2	many	TRBV10-3	TRBJ2-1	TGTGCCATCAGCGGACTAGCGGTCTCCTACAATGAGCAGTTCTTC	CAISGLAVSYNEQFF
TRBD2	many	TRBV30	TRBJ2-5	TGTGCCTGGAGTGTGGCTAGCGGGAGTTTCCAGTACTTC	CAWSVASGSFQYF
.	.	TRBV9	TRBJ2-1	TGTGCCAGCAGCGTAGCTAAGGGACGGCCCACGAATGAGCAGTTCTTC	CASSVAKGRPTNEQFF
.	few	TRBV19	TRBJ2-1	TGTGCCAGTAGTATCGTAGGGCTGAGCGCGGGTGAGCAGTTCTTC	CASSIVGLSAGEQFF
TRBD2	.	TRBV7-8	TRBJ2-7	TGTGCCAGCAGCTATAGCGGGAGTCCTAACTACGAGCAGTACTTC	CASSYSGSPNYEQYF
.	.	TRBV29-1	TRBJ1-3	TGCAGCGTTTACGGACGGGGAGGGACCATATATTTT	CSVYGRGGTIYF
TRBD2	.	TRBV20-1	TRBJ2-1	TGCAGTGCTCCCGGGACTAGCGGGAGTCTCTCCTACAATGAGCAGTTCTTC	CSAPGTSGSLSYNEQFF
.	few	TRBV20-1	TRBJ1-2	TGCAGTGCTAGCGTAGGTGGCTACACCTTC	CSASVGGYTF
TRBD1	few	TRBV5-1	TRBJ1-3	TGCGCCAGCAGCTTGGACGGACAGGGCTCTGGAAACACCATATATTTT	CASSLDGQGSGNTIYF
.	many	TRBV30	TRBJ2-7	TGTGCTCTCATGGACAGCAGCGACGAGCAGTACTTC	CALMDSSDEQYF
.	.	TRBV6-1	TRBJ2-5	TGTGCCAGCAGCGCCGGGACATCCTCTAAAGGGGCCCAGTACTTC	CASSAGTSSKGAQYF